Sequencing of this TCR beta chain was carried out in a study of Ad26.COV2.S vaccination and SARS-CoV-2 variants. Study context: Recipients of Ad26.COV2.S got it intramuscularly, once or twice 56 days apart. Study results and limitations: Estimates derived from TCR breadth and depth analyses may have underestimated total T cell responses.

With regard to this clone: Antigen: not known.

V was shortened by 3 bases and J by 1 base, with 14 bases between the two germline ends. The CDR3 is 16 residues long. Germline loops: CDR1 SGHDN, CDR2 FVKESK. TCRdb's copy holds only in-frame clones and misses some; the assay was immunoSEQ multiplex PCR. The sample has more than 300,000 clones; around four fifths are singletons. Treatment of the sample: some 20 received Ad26.COV2.S at low or high dose, single or two shots; several received placebo; per-sample allocation not given. Day 63 after the first vaccine or placebo injection was the time point for sampling. The administered vaccine (an Ad26 vector) expressed Wuhan-strain SARS-CoV-2 spike.

The chain carries TRBV14 and TRBJ2-3; D is possibly TRBD1 (5 bases). The sequencing used peripheral blood, collected in a trial of Ad26.COV2.S vaccine versus placebo. This receptor was identified in a person between 18 and 60 years old who received the Ad26.COV2.S COVID-19 vaccine or a placebo. CDR3 sequence reads: CASSQDQGRGTDTQYF. The DNA of the CDR3 is TGTGCCAGCAGCCAGGACCAGGGTCGAGGCACAGATACGCAGTATTTT.